This entry lists 26 T cell receptor beta chains sequenced from one sample in a study of CD8+ T cells in alopecia areata. Reverse transcription of extracted RNA yielded cDNA, which provided the sequencing template. Here immunoSEQ multiplex PCR was the method, and the copy in TCRdb shows in-frame clones only, minus some. The sample consists of under 300,000 clones, roughly two thirds of them appearing once. Specimen: CD4+ T cells sorted from blood, collected at week 0. Receptor source: a human donor with alopecia areata.

The chain links TRBV29-1 to TRBJ2-5; 7 bases fit TRBD2. The CDR3 spans 13 residues. The V gene's germline CDR1 is SQVTM and CDR2 ANQGSEA. The V gene end was trimmed by 5 bases and the J gene end by 2 bases; junction bases not matched to a gene: 5. The CDR3 sequence: CSVQAGPQETQYF. CDR3 bases: TGCAGCGTTCAAGCGGGGCCTCAAGAGACCCAGTACTTC.

This chain connects TRBV6-6 to TRBJ2-3; either TRBD1 or TRBD2 may fit D (6 bases each). V was shortened by 7 bases and J by 2 bases, with 13 bases between the two germline ends. This CDR3 contains 14 residues. Germline V gene sequence: CDR1 MNHNY, CDR2 SVGAGI (reference sequence). CDR3 DNA: TGTGCCAGCAAAGGGGGGCCAGTCACAGATACGCAGTATTTT. Encoded protein: CASKGGPVTDTQYF.

In DNA form, the CDR3 reads TGTGCCAGCAGCTTAGTTGGCGGGGGCAGCTCCTACGAGCAGTACTTC. As protein: CASSLVGGGSSYEQYF. The rearrangement joins TRBV7-2 to TRBJ2-7; D is perhaps TRBD2 (7 bases). With 1 base removed from V and 0 bases from J, the gap between germline ends came to 13 bases. This CDR3 region has 16 residues. In germline, CDR1 is SGHTA, CDR2 FQGNSA.

This clone was detected only a few times. The chain has TRBV4-2 and TRBJ1-4; TRBD1 matches 10 bases. The CDR3 runs 16 residues. From germline, CDR1 is LGHNA and CDR2 YNFKEQ. Trimming at V came to 3 bases and at J to 5 bases, leaving 6 bases not matched to a gene. CDR3 sequence (DNA): TGTGCCAGCAGCCAGGGACAGGGGAACCAGAATGAAAAACTGTTTTTT. Its protein is CASSQGQGNQNEKLFF.

V is TRBV15 and J is TRBJ2-5, with no clear D. This CDR3 contains 14 residues. V lost 0 bases to trimming and J lost 5 bases, with 10 bases between them. Germline V gene data show CDR1 as LNHNV and CDR2 as YYDKDF (reference sequence). The DNA for the CDR3 is TGTGCCACCAGCAGAGAATCTCTTAGGGAGACCCAGTACTTC. Protein sequence: CATSRESLRETQYF. The full variable domain, rest sourced from reference TRBV15 and TRBJ2-5, is DAMVIQNPRYQVTQFGKPVTLSCSQTLNHNVMYWYQQKSSQAPKLLFHYYDKDFNNEADTPDNFQSRRPNTSFCFLDIRSPGLGDTAMYLCATSRESLRETQYFGPGTRLLVL.

The chain joins TRBV4-3 to TRBJ1-1, with TRBD1 as a possible D gene (6 bases). The CDR3 runs to 15 residues. V lost 1 base to trimming and J lost 4 bases, with 13 bases between them. Germline V lookup: CDR1 LGHNA, CDR2 YSLEER. CDR3 nucleotide sequence: TGCGCCAGCAGCCAAGTTGCAGGGGCGGGCACTGAAGCTTTCTTT. Its translation: CASSQVAGAGTEAFF.

This chain uses TRBV5-1 with TRBJ2-2, with D possibly matching TRBD1 (6 bases). CDR1 is SGHRS, CDR2 YFSETQ, per germline. There are 16 residues in the CDR3. V lost 5 bases and J 0 bases, leaving 14 bases between the germline ends. The CDR3 loop reads CASRRTVRANTGELFF. The CDR3 nucleotides are TGCGCCAGCAGGCGGACAGTCCGAGCGAACACCGGGGAGCTGTTTTTT.

This clone was seen only a few times. The rearrangement links TRBV5-1 to TRBJ2-5; 8 positions agree with TRBD2. Per germline, CDR1 SGHRS and CDR2 YFSETQ. The junction had 7 bases not matched to a gene; V was cut back by 4 bases and J by 5 bases. This CDR3 region has 14 residues. The CDR3 protein is CASSRLAREETQYF. CDR3 nucleotide sequence: TGCGCCAGCAGCCGACTAGCGAGGGAGGAGACCCAGTACTTC.

The chain carries TRBV30 and TRBJ1-2; maybe TRBD1 (5 bases). The germline V gene has CDR1 GTSNPN and CDR2 SVGIG (reference sequence). CDR3 length: 12 amino acids. With 4 bases removed from V and 7 bases from J, the gap between germline ends came to 13 bases. DNA for the CDR3: TGTGCCTGGACAGGGTATGGGAGTGGCTACACCTTC. Encoded protein: CAWTGYGSGYTF.

The chain has TRBV29-1 and TRBJ1-1; D not certain. V was shortened by 2 bases and J by 6 bases, with 16 bases between the two germline ends. This CDR3 is built from 14 residues. The germline gives CDR1 SQVTM, CDR2 ANQGSEA. The CDR3 spells CSVEKSQKWPEAFF. CDR3 nucleotide sequence: TGCAGCGTTGAAAAAAGCCAAAAGTGGCCTGAAGCTTTCTTT.

The chain couples TRBV5-1 to TRBJ2-5; tentatively, D is TRBD2 (5 bases). Trimming removed 0 bases from V and 5 bases from J, with 8 bases in between. CDR3 size: 13 residues. From germline, CDR1 is SGHRS and CDR2 YFSETQ. CDR3 coding DNA: TGCGCCAGCAGCTTGGCCGGGGTGGAGACCCAGTACTTC. This encodes CASSLAGVETQYF.

This clone has only a few counts. The V gene is TRBV20-1, the J gene TRBJ2-3; D remains ambiguous. Looked up from germline, CDR1 is DFQATT and CDR2 is SNEGSKA (reference sequence). CDR3 length: 11 residues. The CDR3 is CTLQIVDTQYF. The CDR3 bases are TGCACTTTACAGATTGTCGATACGCAGTATTTT.

The chain employs TRBV30 and TRBJ1-5, with 10 bases lining up with TRBD1. V trimming: 5 bases; J trimming: 3 bases; junction bases outside the gene matches: 4. The germline gives CDR1 GTSNPN, CDR2 SVGIG (reference sequence). There are 14 residues in the CDR3. CDR3 sequence: CAWGGTGANQPQHF. Here the CDR3 DNA reads TGTGCCTGGGGCGGGACAGGGGCCAATCAGCCCCAGCATTTT.

The chain has TRBV30 and TRBJ1-5, with a weak D call TRBD1 (5 bases). Trimming stripped 3 bases from V and 5 bases from J, with 11 bases between. Germline lookup yields CDR1 GTSNPN and CDR2 SVGIG (reference sequence). The CDR3 is 13 residues long. The CDR3 nucleotides read TGTGCCTGGAGCGCGGGGCTTGATCAGCCCCAGCATTTT. Its protein is CAWSAGLDQPQHF.

This chain joins TRBV29-1 and TRBJ2-1; 7 positions agree with TRBD1. Germline loops: CDR1 SQVTM, CDR2 ANQGSEA. V was pared by 7 bases and J by 4 bases, with 7 bases of the junction left unmatched. The CDR3 is 13 residues long. The CDR3 reads CSGHRDRYNEQFF. As DNA, the CDR3 is TGCAGCGGCCATCGGGACAGATACAATGAGCAGTTCTTC.

The chain links TRBV11-2 to TRBJ2-5; 12 nucleotides line up with TRBD2. The germline gives CDR1 SGHAT, CDR2 FQNNGV. The CDR3 spans 15 residues. Trimming removed 2 bases from V and 4 bases from J; junction bases left unmatched: 2. The CDR3 sequence is CASSLQLAGGETQYF. The CDR3 DNA follows: TGTGCCAGCAGCTTACAACTAGCGGGGGGAGAGACCCAGTACTTC.

The V gene is TRBV5-1, the J gene TRBJ1-6, with D unresolved. The germline V gene encodes CDR1 SGHRS and CDR2 YFSETQ. This CDR3 contains 14 residues. V was clipped by 4 bases and J by 8 bases, with 13 bases between them. The CDR3 nucleotides are TGCGCCAGCAGCGAAGGGTATGTGGATTCACCCCTCCACTTT. It is translated as CASSEGYVDSPLHF. Together with reference TRBV5-1 and TRBJ1-6, the CDR3 gives the full variable domain: KAGVTQTPRYLIKTRGQQVTLSCSPISGHRSVSWYQQTPGQGLQFLFEYFSETQRNKGNFPGRFSGRQFSNSRSEMNVSTLELGDSALYLCASSEGYVDSPLHFGNGTRLTVT.

The chain uses TRBV27 and TRBJ2-3; TRBD1 matches 7 bases. Trimming at V came to 6 bases and at J to 3 bases, leaving 6 bases not matched to a gene. The CDR3 has 14 residues. From germline, CDR1 is MNHEY and CDR2 SMNVEV (reference sequence). The CDR3 DNA reads TGTGCCAGCAGCCCCGACAGGGTTACAGATACGCAGTATTTT. This codes for CASSPDRVTDTQYF.

This clone has more than one count but fewer than ten. The chain has TRBV9 and TRBJ2-5, with D unresolved. V gave up 0 bases and J gave up 1 base, with 10 bases separating them. The CDR3 covers 15 residues. Germline values: CDR1 SGDLS, CDR2 YYNGEE. CDR3 DNA sequence: TGTGCCAGCAGCGTAGGGGGTAGCCCCCAAGAGACCCAGTACTTC. It is translated as CASSVGGSPQETQYF. Full variable domain (rest looked up from reference TRBV9 and TRBJ2-5): DSGVTQTPKHLITATGQRVTLRCSPRSGDLSVYWYQQSLDQGLQFLIQYYNGEERAKGNILERFSAQQFPDLHSELNLSSLELGDSALYFCASSVGGSPQETQYFGPGTRLLVL.

V is TRBV6-6 and J is TRBJ2-3; no clear D. V dropped 6 bases and J dropped 4 bases, with 11 bases sitting between them. CDR3 length equals 13 residues. Germline V CDR1 and CDR2: MNHNY, SVGAGI (reference sequence). Here the CDR3 DNA reads TGTGCCAGCAGGGGTACGGGCGCAGATACGCAGTATTTT. Protein sequence: CASRGTGADTQYF.

The chain carries TRBV10-3 and TRBJ2-5; 7 bases are shared with TRBD1. The junction had 8 bases not matched to a gene; V was cut back by 6 bases and J by 4 bases. The CDR3 has 14 residues. Germline V CDR1 and CDR2: ENHRY, SYGVKD. The CDR3 nucleotides are TGTGCCATCAGGGAACAGGGGCTGGGAGAGACCCAGTACTTC. Encoded protein: CAIREQGLGETQYF.

This clone was counted a single time. The V and J genes are TRBV18 and TRBJ1-5, with TRBD1 matching 10 bases. Unmatched junction bases numbered 10, after V lost 5 bases and J lost 0 bases. This CDR3 is 18 amino acids long. The germline V gene has CDR1 KGHSH and CDR2 LQKENI. CDR3 in amino acids: CASSTTGGRPYSNQPQHF. Here the CDR3 DNA reads TGTGCCAGCTCAACGACAGGGGGCAGGCCGTATAGCAATCAGCCCCAGCATTTT.

The chain recombines TRBV7-9 with TRBJ1-2; maybe TRBD1 (5 bases). This CDR3 is built from 14 residues. Germline CDR1 is SEHNR and CDR2 is FQNEAQ (reference sequence). V was pared by 5 bases and J by 8 bases, with 18 bases between. The DNA of the CDR3 is TGTGCCAGCAGCCCCGGAGACAGAATGAGGGGCTACACCTTC. Its protein product is CASSPGDRMRGYTF.

The chain joins TRBV7-8 to TRBJ2-5; D is undetermined. Trimming left V 5 bases short and J 0 bases short, with 13 bases between. This CDR3 spans 15 amino acids. CDR1 is SGHVS, CDR2 FQNEAQ, per germline. The DNA of the CDR3 is TGTGCCAGCAGCCCACCAATGGGGTACCAAGAGACCCAGTACTTC. The encoded protein is CASSPPMGYQETQYF. The variable domain in full, with the rest retrieved from reference TRBV7-8 and TRBJ2-5, is GAGVSQSPRYKVAKRGQDVALRCDPISGHVSLFWYQQALGQGPEFLTYFQNEAQLDKSGLPSDRFFAERPEGSVSTLKIQRTQQEDSAVYLCASSPPMGYQETQYFGPGTRLLVL.

This chain links TRBV30 with TRBJ2-7; 7 bases agree with TRBD1. The CDR3 extends over 13 amino acids. CDR1 is GTSNPN and CDR2 is SVGIG in the germline V gene (reference sequence). V lost 5 bases, J lost 3 bases, and 7 bases stayed unmatched. The CDR3: CAWGRGLNYEQYF. CDR3 coding DNA: TGTGCCTGGGGTAGGGGGCTAAACTACGAGCAGTACTTC.

This clone was found a few times. The chain uses TRBV29-1 and TRBJ2-2; D might be TRBD2 (5 bases). Germline CDR1 reads SQVTM; CDR2 reads ANQGSEA. The length of the CDR3 is 13 residues. Trimming stripped 4 bases from V and 1 base from J, with 7 bases between. As DNA, the CDR3 is TGCAGCGTTGTACGGGGGAACACCGGGGAGCTGTTTTTT. Translation gives CSVVRGNTGELFF.